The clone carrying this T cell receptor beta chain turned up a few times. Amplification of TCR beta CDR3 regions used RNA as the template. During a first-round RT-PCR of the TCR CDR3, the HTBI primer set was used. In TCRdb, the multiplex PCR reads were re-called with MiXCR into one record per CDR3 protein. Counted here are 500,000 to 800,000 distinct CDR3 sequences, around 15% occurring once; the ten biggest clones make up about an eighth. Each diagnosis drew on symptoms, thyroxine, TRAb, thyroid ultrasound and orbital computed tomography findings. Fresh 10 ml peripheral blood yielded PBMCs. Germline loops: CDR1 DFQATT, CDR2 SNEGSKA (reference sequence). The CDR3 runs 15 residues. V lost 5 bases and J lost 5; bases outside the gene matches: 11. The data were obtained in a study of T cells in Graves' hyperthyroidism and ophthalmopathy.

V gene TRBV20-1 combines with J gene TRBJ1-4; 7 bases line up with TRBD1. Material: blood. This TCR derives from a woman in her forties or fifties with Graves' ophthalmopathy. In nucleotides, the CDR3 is TGCAGTGCTCAACCTCCCGGAGGGGGCAATGAAAAACTGTTTTTT. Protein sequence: CSAQPPGGGNEKLFF.